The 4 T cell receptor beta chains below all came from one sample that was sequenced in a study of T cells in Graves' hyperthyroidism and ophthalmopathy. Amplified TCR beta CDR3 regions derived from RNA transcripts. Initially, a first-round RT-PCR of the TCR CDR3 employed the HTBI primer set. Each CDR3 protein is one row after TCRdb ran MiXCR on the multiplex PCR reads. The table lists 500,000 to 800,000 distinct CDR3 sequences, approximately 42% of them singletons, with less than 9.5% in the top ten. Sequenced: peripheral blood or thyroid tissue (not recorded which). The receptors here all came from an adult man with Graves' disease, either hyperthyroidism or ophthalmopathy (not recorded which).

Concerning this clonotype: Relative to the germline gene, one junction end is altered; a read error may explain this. The CDR3 sequence is CASSIQGENTDAFF. CDR3 nucleotides: TGTGCCAGCAGTATCCAGGGGGAGAACACTGATGCTTTCTTT. The chain combines TRBV6-5 with TRBJ1-1; TRBD1 aligns across 7 bases. The CDR3 runs 14 residues. Germline V gene sequence: CDR1 MNHEY, CDR2 SVGAGI.

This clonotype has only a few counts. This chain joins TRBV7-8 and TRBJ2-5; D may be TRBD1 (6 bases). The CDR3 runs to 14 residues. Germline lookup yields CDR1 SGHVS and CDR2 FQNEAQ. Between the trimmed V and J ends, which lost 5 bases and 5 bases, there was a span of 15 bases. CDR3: CASSHLGAGETQYF. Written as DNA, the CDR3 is TGTGCCAGCAGCCATTTGGGGGCTGGGGAGACCCAGTACTTC.

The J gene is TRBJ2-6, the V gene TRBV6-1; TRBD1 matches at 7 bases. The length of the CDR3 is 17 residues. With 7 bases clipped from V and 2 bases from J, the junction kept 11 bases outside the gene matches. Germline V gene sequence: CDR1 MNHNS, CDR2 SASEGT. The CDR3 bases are TGTGCCAGCATTGGACAGGAGGCCCTCCCTGGGGCCAACGTCCTGACTTTC. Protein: CASIGQEALPGANVLTF.

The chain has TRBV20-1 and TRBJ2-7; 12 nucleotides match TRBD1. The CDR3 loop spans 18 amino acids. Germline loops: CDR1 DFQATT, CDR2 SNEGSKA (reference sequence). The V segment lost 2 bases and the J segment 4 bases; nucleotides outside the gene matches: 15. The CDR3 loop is CSARLVYRPGQGAYEQYF. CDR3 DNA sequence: TGCAGTGCTAGATTAGTATATCGTCCGGGACAGGGGGCTTACGAGCAGTACTTC.